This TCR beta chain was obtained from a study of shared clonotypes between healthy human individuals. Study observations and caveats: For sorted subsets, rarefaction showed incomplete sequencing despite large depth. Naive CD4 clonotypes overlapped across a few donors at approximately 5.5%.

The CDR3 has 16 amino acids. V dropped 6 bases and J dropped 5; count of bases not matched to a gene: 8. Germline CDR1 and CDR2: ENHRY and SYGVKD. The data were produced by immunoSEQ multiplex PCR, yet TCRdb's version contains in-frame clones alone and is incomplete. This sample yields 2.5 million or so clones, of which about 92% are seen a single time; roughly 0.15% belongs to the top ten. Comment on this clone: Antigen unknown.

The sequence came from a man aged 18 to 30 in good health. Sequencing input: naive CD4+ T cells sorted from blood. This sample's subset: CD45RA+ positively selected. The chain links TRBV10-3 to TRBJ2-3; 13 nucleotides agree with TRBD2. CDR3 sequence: CAISHTSGGALDTQYF. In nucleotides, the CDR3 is TGTGCCATCAGCCATACTAGCGGGGGGGCCCTAGATACGCAGTATTTT.